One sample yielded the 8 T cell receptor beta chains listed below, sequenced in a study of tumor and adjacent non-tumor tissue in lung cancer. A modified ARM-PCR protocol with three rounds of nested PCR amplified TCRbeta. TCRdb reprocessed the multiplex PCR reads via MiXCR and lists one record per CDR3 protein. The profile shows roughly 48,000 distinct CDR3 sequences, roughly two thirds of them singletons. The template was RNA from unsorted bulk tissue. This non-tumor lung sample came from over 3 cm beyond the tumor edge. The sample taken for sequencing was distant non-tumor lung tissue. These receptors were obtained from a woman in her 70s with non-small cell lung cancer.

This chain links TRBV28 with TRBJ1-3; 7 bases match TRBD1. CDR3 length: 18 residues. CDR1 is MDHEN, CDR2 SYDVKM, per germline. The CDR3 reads CACSQRDREAFSGNTIYF. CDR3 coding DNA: TGTGCATGCAGCCAAAGAGACAGGGAGGCTTTCTCTGGAAACACCATATATTTT.

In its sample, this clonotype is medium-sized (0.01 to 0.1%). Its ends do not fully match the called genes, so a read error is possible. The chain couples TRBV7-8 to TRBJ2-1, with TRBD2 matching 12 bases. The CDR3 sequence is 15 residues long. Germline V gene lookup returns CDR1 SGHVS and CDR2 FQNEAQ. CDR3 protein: CASSLAGGPGNEQFF. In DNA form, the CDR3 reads TGTGCCAGCAGCCTAGCGGGAGGGCCTGGGAATGAGCAGTTCTTC.

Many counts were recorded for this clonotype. The CDR3 DNA reads TGCGCCAGCAGACCCCCCTTAGCGGGAGACTCCTACAATGAGCAGTTCTTC. Encoded protein: CASRPPLAGDSYNEQFF. The chain links TRBV10-2 to TRBJ2-1, with TRBD2 matching over 9 bases. CDR1 WSHSY and CDR2 SAAADI come from the germline V gene. After removal of 6 bases from V and 0 bases from J, the junction contained 9 bases not matched to a gene. CDR3 length equals 17 residues.

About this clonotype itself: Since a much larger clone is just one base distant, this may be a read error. CDR3 protein: CANSSPTGAETQYF. The CDR3, as DNA: TGTGCCAACAGTTCCCCGACAGGGGCAGAGACCCAGTACTTC. The chain combines TRBV28 with TRBJ2-5; the match to TRBD1 covers 8 bases. Germline-derived CDR1 and CDR2 are MDHEN and SYDVKM. This CDR3 has 14 amino acids.

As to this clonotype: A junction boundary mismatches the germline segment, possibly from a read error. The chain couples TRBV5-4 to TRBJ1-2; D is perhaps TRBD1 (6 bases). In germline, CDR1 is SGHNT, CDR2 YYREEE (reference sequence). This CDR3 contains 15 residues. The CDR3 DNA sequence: TGTGCCAGTAGCTTCGGGGGGCCAAGGGTGGCTAGCTACACCTTC. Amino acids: CASSFGGPRVASYTF.

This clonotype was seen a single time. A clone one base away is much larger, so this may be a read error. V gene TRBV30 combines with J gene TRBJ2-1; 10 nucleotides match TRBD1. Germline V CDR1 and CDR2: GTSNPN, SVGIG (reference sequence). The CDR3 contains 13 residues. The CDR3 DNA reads TGTGCCTATACGACAGGGGGCTACAATGAGGAGTTCTTC. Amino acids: CAYTTGGYNEEFF.

In nucleotides, the CDR3 is TGCAGTGTTAGGCCCCTCTTATTGGACCTCCACGAGCAGTACTTC. It codes for CSVRPLLLDLHEQYF. The chain recombines TRBV20-1 with TRBJ2-7; D gene ambiguous. The V gene's germline CDR1 is DFQATT and CDR2 SNEGSKA (reference sequence). CDR3 length: 15 residues. V was trimmed by 7 bases and J by 5 bases, leaving 24 bases between them.

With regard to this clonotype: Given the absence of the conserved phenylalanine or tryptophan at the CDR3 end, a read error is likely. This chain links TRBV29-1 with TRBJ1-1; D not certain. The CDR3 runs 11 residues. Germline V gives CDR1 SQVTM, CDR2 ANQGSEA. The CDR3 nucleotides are TGTAGCGTTGAATGGCAGTTTGAAGCTTTCTAT. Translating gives CSVEWQFEAFY.